This TCR beta chain was captured by sequencing in a study of T cell repertoires in cytomegalovirus infection. In its sample, this clonotype was seen many times. What it binds is not known. The germline gives CDR1 SGHAT, CDR2 FQDESV (reference sequence). The CDR3 contains 16 residues. V was cut by 2 bases and J by 0 bases, with 11 bases left in between. General observations from the study: Based on cumulative public TCR beta family frequency, carriers of CMV plus the relevant HLA were identified.

TCRdb processed the reads anew with MiXCR; each CDR3 protein has one entry. The sample records tens of thousands of distinct CDR3 sequences, around 3.8% being singletons. The V call is TRBV11-1, the J call TRBJ2-1; weak D call: TRBD2 (5 bases). Source material: PBMCs. This receptor was taken from a human donor in good health (CMV status not recorded). Some clones in this sample may be carry-over from other donors' samples. The CDR3 region is CASSLRGQTSYNEQFF. For the CDR3, the DNA is TGTGCCAGCAGCTTACGCGGGCAAACCTCCTACAATGAGCAGTTCTTC.